This TCR beta chain stems from a study of T cells in women clearing cervical HPV infection. As for the study in general: Controls gave blood once infection was undetectable; cases at lesion identification. Study-level results: Repertoire richness, not evenness, was significantly elevated in CIN3+ cases versus controls.

Regarding this clone: Its antigen is not identified.

Produced via immunoSEQ multiplex PCR; TCRdb's table is partial and in-frame only. The repertoire table contains 20,000 to 30,000 clones. The TCR sequence derives from a woman aged 18-70 years with a cervical HPV16 infection that either progressed to CIN3+ or cleared (not recorded which). Source material: blood buffy coat.

Here the CDR3 reads CASTTQAPLTYEQYF. The sequenced part of the CDR3 DNA is TGTGCCAGCACAACGCAGGCACCACTGACCTACGAG. The V call is TRBV28, the J call TRBJ2-7; D unclear. The read ends 3 residues before the CDR3 terminus; that terminus is restored from the germline J gene. The CDR3 is 15 amino acids. V dropped 7 bases and J dropped 2 bases, with 18 bases sitting between them. CDR1 and CDR2 from the germline V gene are MDHEN and SYDVKM.